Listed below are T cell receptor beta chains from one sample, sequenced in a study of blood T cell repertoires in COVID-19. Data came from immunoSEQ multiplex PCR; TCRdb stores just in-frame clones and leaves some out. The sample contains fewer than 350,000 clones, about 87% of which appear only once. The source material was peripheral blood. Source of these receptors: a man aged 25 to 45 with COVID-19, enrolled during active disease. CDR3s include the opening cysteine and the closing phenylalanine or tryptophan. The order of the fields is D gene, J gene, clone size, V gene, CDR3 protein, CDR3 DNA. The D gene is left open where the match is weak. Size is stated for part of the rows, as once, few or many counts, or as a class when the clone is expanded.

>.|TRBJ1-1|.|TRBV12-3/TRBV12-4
CASSLGRVEAFF
TGTGCCAGCAGTTTGGGGCGTGTTGAAGCTTTCTTT
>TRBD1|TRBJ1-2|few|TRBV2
CASSSTGGSNYGYTF
TGTGCCAGCAGTTCCACAGGGGGCTCCAACTATGGCTACACCTTC
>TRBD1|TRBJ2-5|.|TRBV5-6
CASSPRQGVQETQYF
TGTGCCAGCAGCCCCCGACAGGGCGTGCAAGAGACCCAGTACTTC
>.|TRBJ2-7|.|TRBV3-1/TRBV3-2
CASSQDPRGGIYEQYF
TGTGCCAGCAGCCAAGACCCGAGGGGGGGAATCTACGAGCAGTACTTC
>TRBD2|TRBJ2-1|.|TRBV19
CASSIGATSGRDEQFF
TGTGCCAGTAGTATAGGGGCGACTAGCGGGAGAGATGAGCAGTTCTTC
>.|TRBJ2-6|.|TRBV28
CASSLVGGAGANVLTF
TGTGCCAGCAGTTTAGTGGGAGGAGCTGGGGCCAACGTCCTGACTTTC
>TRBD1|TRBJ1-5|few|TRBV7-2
CASRTGGGNQPQHF
TGTGCCAGCAGGACAGGGGGCGGCAATCAGCCCCAGCATTTT
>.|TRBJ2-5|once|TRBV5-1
CASSSGPEGPQETQYF
TGCGCCAGCAGCTCTGGACCGGAGGGTCCACAAGAGACCCAGTACTTC
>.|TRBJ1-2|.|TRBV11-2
CASSLDYGQGYGYTF
TGTGCCAGCAGCTTAGACTATGGACAAGGATACGGCTACACCTTC
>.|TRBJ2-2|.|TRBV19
CASSIVRFPENTGELFF
TGTGCCAGTAGTATAGTGAGGTTCCCCGAGAACACCGGGGAGCTGTTTTTT
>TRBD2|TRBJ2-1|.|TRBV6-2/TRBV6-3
CASSRVAGGRYNEQFF
TGTGCCAGCAGTCGCGTAGCGGGAGGAAGGTACAATGAGCAGTTCTTC
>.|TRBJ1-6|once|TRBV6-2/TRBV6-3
CASSYSTADNSPLHF
TGTGCCAGCAGTTACTCGACGGCGGATAATTCACCCCTCCACTTT
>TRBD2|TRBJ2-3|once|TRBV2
CASSVTGTSDTDTQYF
TGTGCCAGCAGTGTTACTGGGACTAGTGACACAGATACGCAGTATTTT
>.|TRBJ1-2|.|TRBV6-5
CASSTPKGVRDGYTF
TGTGCCAGCAGTACCCCTAAGGGGGTACGGGATGGCTACACCTTC
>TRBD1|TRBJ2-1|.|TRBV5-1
CASSPPGTGAVEQFF
TGCGCCAGCAGCCCGCCGGGGACAGGGGCGGTAGAGCAGTTCTTC
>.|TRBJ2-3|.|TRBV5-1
CASSLAVRVADTQYF
TGCGCCAGCAGCTTGGCCGTCAGGGTCGCAGATACGCAGTATTTT
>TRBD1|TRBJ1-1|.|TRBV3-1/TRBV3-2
CASSPGGQGYTEAFF
TGTGCCAGCAGCCCAGGAGGACAGGGGTACACTGAAGCTTTCTTT
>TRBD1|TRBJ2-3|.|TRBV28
CASSFFWDTTGVSTDTQYF
TGTGCCAGCAGTTTTTTTTGGGATACGACAGGGGTTAGCACAGATACGCAGTATTTT
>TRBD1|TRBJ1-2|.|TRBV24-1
CATEPGQGGYGYTF
TGTGCCACCGAGCCGGGACAGGGTGGATATGGCTACACCTTC
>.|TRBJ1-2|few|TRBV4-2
CASSQDSNYGYTF
TGTGCCAGCAGCCAGGACAGTAACTATGGCTACACCTTC
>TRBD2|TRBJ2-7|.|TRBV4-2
CASSQDLGLAGNSLSYEQYF
TGTGCCAGCAGCCAAGATCTGGGACTAGCGGGCAATTCCCTCTCCTACGAGCAGTACTTC
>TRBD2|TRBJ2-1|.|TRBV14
CASSHRTSSGSHNEQFF
TGTGCCAGCAGCCATCGTACGTCTAGCGGGAGTCACAATGAGCAGTTCTTC
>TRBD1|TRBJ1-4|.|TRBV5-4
CASHGQGGEKLFF
TGTGCCAGCCACGGACAGGGGGGTGAAAAACTGTTTTTT
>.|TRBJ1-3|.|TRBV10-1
CASRIPTGFVGNTIYF
TGCGCCAGCAGGATCCCCACAGGGTTTGTGGGAAACACCATATATTTT
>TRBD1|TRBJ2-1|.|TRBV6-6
CASSYAPTGANEQFF
TGTGCCAGCAGTTACGCCCCGACAGGGGCCAATGAGCAGTTCTTC